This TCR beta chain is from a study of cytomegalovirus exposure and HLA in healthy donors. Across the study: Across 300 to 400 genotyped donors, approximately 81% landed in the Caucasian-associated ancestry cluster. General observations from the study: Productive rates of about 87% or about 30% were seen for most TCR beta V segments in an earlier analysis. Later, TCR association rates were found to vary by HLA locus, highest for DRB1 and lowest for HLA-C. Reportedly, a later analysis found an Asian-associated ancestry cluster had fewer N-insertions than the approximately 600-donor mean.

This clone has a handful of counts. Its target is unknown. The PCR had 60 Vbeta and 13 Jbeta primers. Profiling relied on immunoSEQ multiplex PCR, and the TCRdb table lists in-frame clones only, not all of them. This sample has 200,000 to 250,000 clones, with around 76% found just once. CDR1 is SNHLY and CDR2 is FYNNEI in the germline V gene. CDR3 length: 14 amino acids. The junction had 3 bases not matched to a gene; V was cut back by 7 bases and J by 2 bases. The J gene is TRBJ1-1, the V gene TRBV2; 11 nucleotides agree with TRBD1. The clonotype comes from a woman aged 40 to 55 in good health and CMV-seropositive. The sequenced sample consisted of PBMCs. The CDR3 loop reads CASKGQGANTEAFF. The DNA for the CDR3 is TGTGCCAGCAAAGGACAGGGGGCAAACACTGAAGCTTTCTTT.